This T cell receptor (beta chain) is from a study of graft-versus-host responses after intestinal transplantation. Study context: All recipients were transplanted with multivisceral, liver-intestinal, or isolated intestinal grafts. The study gave all recipients anti-thymocyte globulin induction, then tacrolimus and steroids for roughly 3 years.

Worth noting for this clone: The antigen remains undetermined.

Sequencing was performed with immunoSEQ multiplex PCR; in TCRdb, only in-frame clones are kept and a portion is missing. Among 7,500 to 10,000 clones listed, roughly 93% were seen once. Per germline, CDR1 SGHDT and CDR2 YYEEEE. Trimming stripped 4 bases from V and 2 bases from J, with 14 bases between. The CDR3 loop spans 15 amino acids. Findings and limits, study-wide: Some patients had graft-donor T cell macrochimerism, and their allografts showed high graft-versus-host to host-versus-graft clonal ratios.

The origin of this receptor is a human patient who received an intestinal transplant, so some T cells may come from the graft donor. Sequenced material: PBMCs, taken 8 days after intestinal transplant. This chain uses TRBV5-6 with TRBJ2-3; TRBD1 is a possible D gene (6 bases). The CDR3 coding sequence is TGTGCCAGCAGCCACGGACAGCCTGTCACAGATACGCAGTATTTT. Residues: CASSHGQPVTDTQYF.